These 16 T cell receptor beta chains came from one sample sequenced in a study of technical replicates of blood from a handful of donors (dated by TCRdb to about 2017). Library preparation used the immunoSEQ multiplex PCR assay. What TCRdb holds here is the immuneACCESS table cut down to in-frame rearrangements. Part of the clones is not present; checked against another copy, under half of the missing clones reflect an unresolved V gene, and the others are unexplained. The sample includes tens of thousands of clones, with just over 90% observed a single time. Approximately 0.27% of the sample lies in the top ten. What was sequenced was T cells isolated from PBMCs. These receptors came from a human donor in good health.

This chain joins TRBV6-5 and TRBJ1-2, with 7 bases that match TRBD1. Germline trimming cut 6 bases from V and 4 bases from J; bases unmatched to any gene: 5. Germline V CDR1 and CDR2: MNHEY, SVGAGI. The CDR3 length is 13 residues. CDR3 coding DNA: TGTGCCAGCAGGACCCAGGGGGGCTATGGCTACACCTTC. This codes for CASRTQGGYGYTF.

The rearrangement links TRBV5-6 to TRBJ1-2; TRBD1 is a possible D gene (5 bases). CDR3 length: 12 residues. CDR1 and CDR2 (germline): SGHDT, YYEEEE. The germline V and J ends were trimmed by 2 bases and 9 bases, with 11 bases remaining between them. The DNA for the CDR3 is TGTGCCAGCAGCTTACGGAGGGACCGCTACACCTTC. Its translation is CASSLRRDRYTF.

The V call is TRBV4-1, the J call TRBJ1-4; D possibly corresponds to TRBD1 (5 bases). CDR3 length: 15 residues. Deletions cut 2 bases from V and 7 bases from J, with 14 bases between. Germline-derived CDR1 and CDR2 are MGHRA and YSYEKL. The CDR3 DNA follows: TGCGCCAGCAGCCAACCAACAGGAAAGGTTGAAAAACTGTTTTTT. It is translated as CASSQPTGKVEKLFF.

This sequence joins TRBV29-1 and TRBJ2-1, with 10 nucleotides matching TRBD2. Unmatched junction bases numbered 7, after V lost 0 bases and J lost 5 bases. The CDR3 is 16 amino acids. Germline V CDR1 and CDR2: SQVTM, ANQGSEA. Written as DNA, the CDR3 is TGCAGCGTTGAAGATCTAACTAGCGGGGTTAACAATGAGCAGTTCTTC. Encoded protein: CSVEDLTSGVNNEQFF.

The J gene is TRBJ2-3, the V gene TRBV7-9; 11 bases are shared with TRBD2. The germline CDR1 and CDR2 sequences are SEHNR and FQNEAQ (reference sequence). The CDR3 sequence is 16 residues long. J gave up 3 bases and V 3 bases, and 5 bases lay outside the gene matches. The CDR3 DNA follows: TGTGCCAGCAGCTTGACACTAGCGGGGGATACAGATACGCAGTATTTT. Protein product: CASSLTLAGDTDTQYF.

The chain combines TRBV18 with TRBJ2-7, with 9 bases lining up with TRBD1. Germline V lookup: CDR1 KGHSH, CDR2 LQKENI. Losses at the gene ends were 2 bases for V and 3 bases for J; bases not matched to a gene: 11. The CDR3 spans 17 residues. CDR3 DNA sequence: TGTGCCAGCTCACCATTTGACTCGGGGACAGGGTTCTACGAGCAGTACTTC. Translation: CASSPFDSGTGFYEQYF.

The CDR3 reads CASSVAETGSYEQYF. DNA of the CDR3: TGTGCCAGCAGCGTAGCAGAGACAGGGTCCTACGAGCAGTACTTC. This chain uses TRBV9 with TRBJ2-7, with TRBD1 matching 7 bases. CDR1 SGDLS and CDR2 YYNGEE come from the germline V gene. The CDR3 is 15 residues long. Trimming took 0 bases from V and 1 from J; bases not matched to a gene: 4. Full variable domain (missing parts from reference TRBV9 and TRBJ2-7): DSGVTQTPKHLITATGQRVTLRCSPRSGDLSVYWYQQSLDQGLQFLIQYYNGEERAKGNILERFSAQQFPDLHSELNLSSLELGDSALYFCASSVAETGSYEQYFGPGTRLTVT.

The chain is built from TRBV5-6 and TRBJ1-2, with D possibly TRBD1 on 6 matching bases. CDR1 is SGHDT and CDR2 is YYEEEE in the germline V gene. The CDR3 loop spans 16 amino acids. Trimming took off 1 base at V and 6 bases at J, with 19 bases between the two ends. CDR3 DNA sequence: TGTGCCAGCAGCTTGCGGCAGGGGAGTTGGCGCAATGGCTACACCTTC. It yields the protein CASSLRQGSWRNGYTF.

The chain links TRBV13 to TRBJ2-7, with D uncertain. This CDR3 is built from 12 residues. V was trimmed by 5 bases and J by 4 bases, leaving 9 bases between them. Germline V lookup: CDR1 PRHDT, CDR2 FYEKMQ (reference sequence). The CDR3 nucleotides are TGTGCCAGCAGCCTATCCTATTACGAGCAGTACTTC. Encoded protein: CASSLSYYEQYF.

As to this clone: One end of the junction fails to match germline, which may point to a read error. V usage is TRBV11-3 and J usage is TRBJ1-1; 7 bases agree with TRBD1. Germline V gene sequence: CDR1 SGHNT, CDR2 YENEEA. This CDR3 is 14 amino acids long. The CDR3 nucleotides read TGTGCCAGCAGCATGCAACAGGGGAACGCTGAAGCTTTCTTT. Protein sequence: CASSMQQGNAEAFF.

The chain links TRBV10-3 to TRBJ1-1, with 7 bases fitting TRBD1. The CDR3 has 16 amino acids. Germline CDR1 reads ENHRY; CDR2 reads SYGVKD. Unmatched junction bases numbered 12, after V lost 5 bases and J lost 3 bases. This CDR3 is CAISLAGGTIDTEAFF. DNA of the CDR3: TGTGCCATCAGTTTGGCAGGGGGTACTATAGACACTGAAGCTTTCTTT.

Only one count was recorded for this clone. The chain has TRBV6-5 and TRBJ1-2; D remains unclear. V lost 3 bases to trimming and J lost 8 bases, with 16 bases between them. Germline CDR1 MNHEY, CDR2 SVGAGI. This CDR3 spans 14 amino acids. CDR3 in DNA: TGTGCCAGCAGTTATAGGTTATTACGGGGAGGCTACACCTTC. Protein: CASSYRLLRGGYTF.

The CDR3 sequence: CAWTVAGREETQYF. DNA for the CDR3: TGTGCCTGGACAGTAGCGGGGAGGGAAGAGACCCAGTACTTC. This chain joins TRBV30 and TRBJ2-5; 8 bases agree with TRBD2. Per germline, CDR1 GTSNPN and CDR2 SVGIG (reference sequence). The ends lost 4 bases at V and 3 bases at J; junction bases unmatched: 7. The CDR3 is 14 residues long.

This chain links TRBV5-4 with TRBJ2-5, with TRBD2 identical over 12 bases. CDR3 length: 17 amino acids. Germline CDR1 reads SGHNT; CDR2 reads YYREEE (reference sequence). J lost 4 bases, V lost 4 bases, and 11 bases had no gene match. The CDR3 nucleotides are TGTGCCAGCAGCAAGACTAGCGGGGGCCCGAGCGGAGAGACCCAGTACTTC. It yields the protein CASSKTSGGPSGETQYF.

V usage is TRBV12-5 and J usage is TRBJ2-3; 11 nucleotides match TRBD2. V gave up 0 bases and J gave up 10 bases; unmatched junction bases: 12. Germline CDR1 reads LGHNT; CDR2 reads FRNRAP. CDR3 size: 17 residues. The CDR3 DNA reads TGTGCTAGTGGTTTGGTCTTAACCGGGACTAGCGGAGGTTCGCAGTATTTT. It is translated as CASGLVLTGTSGGSQYF. The full variable domain, completed using reference TRBV12-5 and TRBJ2-3, is DARVTQTPRHKVTEMGQEVTMRCQPILGHNTVFWYRQTMMQGLELLAYFRNRAPLDDSGMPKDRFSAEMPDATLATLKIQPSEPRDSAVYFCASGLVLTGTSGGSQYFGPGTRLTVL.

J is TRBJ2-3 and V is TRBV5-1; 8 bases map to TRBD2. The CDR3 totals 17 residues. With V trimmed by 4 bases and J by 0 bases, 10 bases remained unmatched. CDR1 and CDR2 (germline): SGHRS, YFSETQ. This CDR3 is CASSPGPQRGSTDTQYF. The CDR3 nucleotides read TGCGCCAGCAGCCCGGGGCCCCAGCGGGGGAGCACAGATACGCAGTATTTT.